This T cell receptor (beta chain) was found in a study of PD-1 blockade in classical Hodgkin lymphoma. Notes on the study in general: Whoever responded completely had baseline diversity much like that seen in newly diagnosed patients. Compared with baseline, CD4+ but not CD8+ TCR diversity had risen significantly by C4D1. Possible causes of repertoire differences, disease activity or prior therapy, remain undefined.

The CDR3 consists of 18 residues. Looked up from germline, CDR1 is MNHEY and CDR2 is SMNVEV (reference sequence). Trimming at V came to 1 base and at J to 2 bases, leaving 14 bases not matched to a gene. For this clone: Its antigen is unknown.

Relapse was seen in all patients after autologous stem cell transplantation, and brentuximab vedotin exposure was variable. The assay was immunoSEQ multiplex PCR, and TCRdb's table has in-frame clones only and misses some. The sample has more than 45,000 clones, under 95% seen once. This sequence originates from a human donor with classical Hodgkin lymphoma. Here the sequenced sample was peripheral blood mononuclear cells (PBMCs), taken before the second cycle of nivolumab. The chain links TRBV27 to TRBJ2-7; 7 bases fit TRBD2. The CDR3 is CASSLYGLGLAEAYEQYF. As DNA, the CDR3 is TGTGCCAGCAGTTTATATGGGTTGGGGCTAGCGGAAGCCTACGAGCAGTACTTC.